This TCR beta chain came from a study of T cells after yellow fever vaccination. Turning to the study itself: Preparing low-cell-number fractions relied on SMART-Seq v4 Ultra Low Input. Study-wide results and limits: A large majority of primary-vaccination clones showed up again after the booster (around 96% CD4, roughly 88% CD8). Within FACS-sorted repertoires, abundant clonotypes contaminating from the bulk population could be present.

On this clonotype: Its antigen is unknown.

For TCR, cDNA came from 5'RACE template switching, which added a universal primer site and UMIs. TCRdb re-called the 5' RACE reads through MiXCR, storing one row per CDR3 protein. The profile shows around 300,000 distinct CDR3 sequences, approximately 4% of them singletons. The CDR3 length is 17 residues. Germline CDR1 and CDR2: MGHRA and YSYEKL. Trimming shortened V by 4 bases and J by 0 bases, and 13 bases separated the two germline ends. The specimen was PBMCs, collected 5 days after the yellow fever booster vaccination. The chain has TRBV4-1 and TRBJ2-6; unclear D gene. The source of this sequence is a man younger than 35 who received the YFV17D yellow fever vaccine. CDR3 sequence reads: CASSRGRASSGANVLTF. CDR3 bases: TGCGCCAGCAGCCGAGGACGGGCGAGCTCTGGGGCCAACGTCCTGACTTTC.